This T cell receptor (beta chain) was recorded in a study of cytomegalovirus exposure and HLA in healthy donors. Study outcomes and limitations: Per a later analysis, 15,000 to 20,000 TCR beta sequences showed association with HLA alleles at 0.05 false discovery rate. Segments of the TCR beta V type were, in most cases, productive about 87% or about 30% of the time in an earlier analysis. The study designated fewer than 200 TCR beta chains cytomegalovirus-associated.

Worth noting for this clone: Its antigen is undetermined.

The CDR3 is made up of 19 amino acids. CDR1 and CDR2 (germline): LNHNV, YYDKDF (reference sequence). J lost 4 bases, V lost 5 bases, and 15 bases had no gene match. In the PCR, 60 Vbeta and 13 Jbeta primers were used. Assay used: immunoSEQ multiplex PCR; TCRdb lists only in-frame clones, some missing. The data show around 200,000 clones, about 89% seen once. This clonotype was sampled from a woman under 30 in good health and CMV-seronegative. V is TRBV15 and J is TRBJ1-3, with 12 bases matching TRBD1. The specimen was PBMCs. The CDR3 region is CATSRALVGTGGAGNTIYF. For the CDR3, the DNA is TGTGCCACCAGCCGGGCTCTCGTGGGGACAGGGGGCGCCGGAAACACCATATATTTT. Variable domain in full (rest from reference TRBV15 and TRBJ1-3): DAMVIQNPRYQVTQFGKPVTLSCSQTLNHNVMYWYQQKSSQAPKLLFHYYDKDFNNEADTPDNFQSRRPNTSFCFLDIRSPGLGDTAMYLCATSRALVGTGGAGNTIYFGEGSWLTVV.